A single sample gave rise to the 27 T cell receptor beta chains below, sequenced in a study of blood T cell repertoires in COVID-19. The assay was immunoSEQ multiplex PCR, and TCRdb's table has in-frame clones only and misses some. The sample comprises roughly 210,000 clones, roughly 84% of which are singletons, and roughly 7.2% rests with the top ten. The sequenced material came from PBMCs or T cells enriched from blood (not recorded which). These receptors were collected from a man aged 30 to 45 in a cohort exposed to, infected with or recovered from COVID-19 (not recorded which).

V gene TRBV12-3 or TRBV12-4 combines with J gene TRBJ1-2, with D hard to call. The CDR3 covers 13 residues. The ends were cut back, 2 bases at V and 5 bases at J, with 9 bases in the middle. In DNA, the CDR3 is TGTGCCAGCAGTTTATCCAGGATTTATGGCTACACCTTC. Amino acid sequence: CASSLSRIYGYTF.

The rearrangement uses TRBV27 and TRBJ2-1, with D perhaps TRBD2 (6 bases). Germline V gene lookup returns CDR1 MNHEY and CDR2 SMNVEV (reference sequence). The CDR3 contains 15 residues. The germline V and J ends were trimmed by 4 bases and 6 bases, with 16 bases remaining between them. The CDR3 DNA follows: TGTGCCAGCAGTTCCTCGGGAGCCCGGCGCAATGAGCAGTTCTTC. Its translation is CASSSSGARRNEQFF.

The J gene is TRBJ2-5, the V gene TRBV7-2; the match to TRBD2 covers 8 bases. This CDR3 has 14 residues. Trimming took 3 bases from V and 3 from J; bases not matched to a gene: 3. Germline CDR1 SGHTA, CDR2 FQGNSA. The CDR3 DNA reads as TGTGCCAGCAGCTTCGGGAGGGGTAAAGAGACCCAGTACTTC. This gives the protein CASSFGRGKETQYF.

This clone has only one observation. This chain links TRBV7-9 with TRBJ1-6, with D hard to call. The V gene lost 1 base and the J gene lost 9 bases, with 13 bases spanning the gap. CDR3 size: 15 residues. Germline-derived CDR1 and CDR2 are SEHNR and FQNEAQ (reference sequence). CDR3 in amino acids: CASSLEAALVSPLHF. CDR3 DNA sequence: TGTGCCAGCAGCTTAGAGGCGGCTTTGGTTTCACCCCTCCACTTT.

V gene TRBV28 combines with J gene TRBJ1-5; 7 positions match TRBD1. The V and J ends lost 3 bases and 2 bases, in that order; junction bases with no gene match: 19. From germline, CDR1 is MDHEN and CDR2 SYDVKM. The CDR3 runs to 20 residues. DNA of the CDR3: TGTGCCAGCAGTTTCAACCCGCACCTAAGGGGGCGTAGCGGCAATCAGCCCCAGCATTTT. Its translation: CASSFNPHLRGRSGNQPQHF.

This clone came up many times. The V and J genes are TRBV27 and TRBJ2-7; TRBD2 matches at 10 bases. Germline assignment: CDR1 MNHEY and CDR2 SMNVEV (reference sequence). V lost 6 bases to trimming and J lost 5 bases; unmatched junction nucleotides: 7. This CDR3 comprises 14 residues. The CDR3 nucleotides are TGTGCCAGCAGGAGAGCGGGAGGGCCTAACGAGCAGTACTTC. The encoded protein is CASRRAGGPNEQYF.

The chain has TRBV5-1 and TRBJ1-3; 8 positions agree with TRBD1. The CDR3 consists of 18 residues. CDR1 and CDR2 from the germline V gene are SGHRS and YFSETQ. V dropped 0 bases and J dropped 0; count of bases not matched to a gene: 8. CDR3 sequence reads: CASSLGDRGPISGNTIYF. The CDR3 nucleotides read TGCGCCAGCAGCTTGGGCGACAGGGGCCCTATCTCTGGAAACACCATATATTTT.

The chain has TRBV5-1 and TRBJ2-1; 12 bases fit TRBD2. Germline V gene data show CDR1 as SGHRS and CDR2 as YFSETQ. The CDR3 consists of 15 residues. V was pared by 0 bases and J by 12 bases, with 7 bases of the junction left unmatched. CDR3 in DNA: TGCGCCAGCAGCTTGGCGGGACTAGCGGGTGAATCGCAGTTCTTC. It codes for CASSLAGLAGESQFF.

This clone was picked up a small number of times. The chain joins TRBV18 to TRBJ1-4; the D gene is possibly TRBD1 (6 bases). V lost 3 bases and J lost 5, with 16 bases in between. CDR1 is KGHSH and CDR2 is LQKENI in the germline V gene. This CDR3 is 16 amino acids long. The CDR3 region has the DNA TGTGCCAGCTCACCGATAACAGGGATGGGCAATGAAAAACTGTTTTTT. It codes for CASSPITGMGNEKLFF.

The chain has TRBV5-1 and TRBJ2-5; 7 bases agree with TRBD1. This CDR3 contains 15 residues. With 4 bases clipped from V and 1 base from J, the junction kept 7 bases outside the gene matches. CDR1 and CDR2 (germline): SGHRS, YFSETQ. CDR3 coding DNA: TGCGCCAGCAGCCTAGAGACAGGGTCCCAAGAGACCCAGTACTTC. Protein product: CASSLETGSQETQYF.

A note on this clone: The junction shows a germline mismatch at one end, possibly a read error. J is TRBJ2-1 and V is TRBV27, with 10 bases matching TRBD2. This CDR3 has 17 residues. Germline lookup yields CDR1 MNHEY and CDR2 SMNVEV (reference sequence). CDR3 DNA: TGTGCCGGCAGTTCGGAAATACTAGCGGGGAACTACAATGAGCAGTTCTTC. It translates to CAGSSEILAGNYNEQFF.

J is TRBJ2-1 and V is TRBV11-2; TRBD2 agrees at 8 bases. The CDR3 spans 15 residues. V shed 1 base, J shed 3 bases, and the junction held 2 bases outside the gene matches. Germline V CDR1 and CDR2: SGHAT, FQNNGV. The CDR3 region has the DNA TGTGCCAGCAGCTTAGTAGCGGGGTTCTACAATGAGCAGTTCTTC. Its protein is CASSLVAGFYNEQFF.

This clone was seen a few times. This chain uses TRBV5-4 with TRBJ1-1; D remains unclear. This CDR3 has 15 amino acids. In germline, CDR1 is SGHNT, CDR2 YYREEE (reference sequence). V was clipped by 4 bases and J by 5 bases, with 18 bases between them. CDR3: CASSLPVGSTTEAFF. CDR3 nucleotide sequence: TGTGCCAGCAGCCTGCCGGTCGGCTCGACAACTGAAGCTTTCTTT.

The V call is TRBV2, the J call TRBJ1-5; D not resolved. Trimming took off 7 bases at V and 0 bases at J, with 13 bases between the two ends. Germline assignment: CDR1 SNHLY and CDR2 FYNNEI. The length of the CDR3 is 15 residues. The CDR3 nucleotides read TGTGCCAGCAAGTTCCGACAAAATAGCAATCAGCCCCAGCATTTT. As protein: CASKFRQNSNQPQHF. The full variable domain, in which reference TRBV2 and TRBJ1-5 provide the parts outside the CDR3, is EPEVTQTPSHQVTQMGQEVILRCVPISNHLYFYWYRQILGQKVEFLVSFYNNEISEKSEIFDDQFSVERPDGSNFTLKIRSTKLEDSAMYFCASKFRQNSNQPQHFGDGTRLSIL.

The chain recombines TRBV6-4 with TRBJ2-1; 11 bases align to TRBD2. Unmatched junction bases numbered 10, after V lost 5 bases and J lost 7 bases. The germline V gene has CDR1 MRHNA and CDR2 SNTAGT. The CDR3 totals 16 residues. This CDR3 is CASSTHSGTSGNEQFF. In nucleotides, the CDR3 is TGTGCCAGCAGTACCCATTCCGGGACTAGCGGTAATGAGCAGTTCTTC.

The chain carries TRBV5-4 and TRBJ1-6; 9 bases agree with TRBD1. The V and J ends lost 4 bases and 4 bases, in that order; junction bases with no gene match: 9. CDR1 is SGHNT, CDR2 YYREEE, per germline (reference sequence). This CDR3 is built from 17 residues. DNA for the CDR3: TGTGCCAGCAGCGGACAGGGGACAGAAGGGTATAATTCACCCCTCCACTTT. Encoded protein: CASSGQGTEGYNSPLHF.

The V call is TRBV27, the J call TRBJ1-5, with 7 bases aligning to TRBD1. Germline V gene data show CDR1 as MNHEY and CDR2 as SMNVEV (reference sequence). CDR3 length: 15 amino acids. Unmatched junction bases numbered 4, after V lost 0 bases and J lost 5 bases. CDR3 nucleotides: TGTGCCAGCAGTTTATCGCGGGACAGAGATCAGCCCCAGCATTTT. Amino acid sequence: CASSLSRDRDQPQHF.

The V call is TRBV19, the J call TRBJ2-1; the match to TRBD1 covers 11 bases. J gave up 6 bases and V 10 bases, and 8 bases lay outside the gene matches. This CDR3 is 14 amino acids long. Germline V gene lookup returns CDR1 LNHDA and CDR2 SQIVND (reference sequence). The CDR3 loop is CATRRGTGGNEQFF. CDR3 DNA sequence: TGTGCCACCCGTCGGGGGACAGGGGGCAATGAGCAGTTCTTC.

This clone was seen a single time. This chain links TRBV28 with TRBJ1-3, with 7 bases that match TRBD1. V shed 2 bases and J 4 bases; nucleotides not matched to a gene: 20. The CDR3 runs 20 residues. The V gene's germline CDR1 is MDHEN and CDR2 SYDVKM. The CDR3 DNA sequence: TGTGCCAGCAGTTTAAAGAGATGGGGGACACAGGGGAAGGCCGGAAACACCATATATTTT. This translates into CASSLKRWGTQGKAGNTIYF.

The chain recombines TRBV10-3 with TRBJ1-5; the D is unclear. The CDR3 is made up of 13 amino acids. V was cut by 4 bases and J by 5 bases, with 9 bases left in between. The V gene's germline CDR1 is ENHRY and CDR2 SYGVKD. This CDR3 is CAISGSQDQPQHF. In DNA, the CDR3 is TGTGCCATCAGTGGGTCGCAGGATCAGCCCCAGCATTTT.

The genes are TRBV25-1 and TRBJ2-2; 11 nucleotides align to TRBD1. Germline CDR1 is MGHDK and CDR2 is SYGVNS. The CDR3 contains 17 residues. The ends lost 6 bases at V and 7 bases at J; junction bases unmatched: 13. The CDR3 loop is CASRRSGTGGFGGELFF. CDR3 bases: TGTGCCAGCAGAAGGTCCGGGACAGGGGGTTTTGGCGGGGAGCTGTTTTTT. Full variable domain (outside the CDR3, taken from reference TRBV25-1 and TRBJ2-2): EADIYQTPRYLVIGTGKKITLECSQTMGHDKMYWYQQDPGMELHLIHYSYGVNSTEKGDLSSESTVSRIRTEHFPLTLESARPSHTSQYLCASRRSGTGGFGGELFFGEGSRLTVL.

The chain combines TRBV11-1 with TRBJ2-1, with 10 bases that match TRBD2. This CDR3 spans 14 amino acids. Germline-derived CDR1 and CDR2 are SGHAT and FQDESV (reference sequence). The V segment lost 4 bases and the J segment 7 bases; nucleotides outside the gene matches: 4. The CDR3 loop is CASSSLAGDNEQFF. CDR3 nucleotides: TGTGCCAGCAGCTCCCTAGCGGGGGATAATGAGCAGTTCTTC.

About this clone itself: Other DNA variants within this sample encode the same CDR3. The gene calls are TRBV7-3 and TRBJ2-7, with a possible D match to TRBD2 (6 bases). Germline V gives CDR1 SGHTA, CDR2 FQGTGA. The CDR3 totals 12 residues. Trimming left V 0 bases short and J 6 bases short, with 6 bases between. The chain's CDR3 is CASSLTGGEQYF. In nucleotides, the CDR3 is TGTGCCAGCAGCTTAACGGGGGGCGAGCAGTACTTC.

The V call is TRBV6-5, the J call TRBJ2-7; 7 bases are shared with TRBD1. Per the germline V gene, CDR1 is MNHEY and CDR2 is SVGAGI. The CDR3 consists of 14 residues. V shed 5 bases, J shed 2 bases, and the junction held 6 bases outside the gene matches. The CDR3 DNA follows: TGTGCCAGCAGTCCGGGACAGTGGACCTACGAGCAGTACTTC. This sequence encodes CASSPGQWTYEQYF.

This sequence joins TRBV7-9 and TRBJ2-5; TRBD2 aligns across 11 bases. V lost 3 bases, J lost 0 bases, and 3 bases stayed unmatched. This CDR3 spans 16 amino acids. Germline V gene lookup returns CDR1 SEHNR and CDR2 FQNEAQ (reference sequence). CDR3 amino acids: CASSLLAGGNQETQYF. The CDR3 nucleotides read TGTGCCAGCAGCTTGTTAGCGGGAGGGAACCAAGAGACCCAGTACTTC.

The chain is built from TRBV28 and TRBJ1-1; D is undetermined. The CDR3 runs 16 residues. Germline values: CDR1 MDHEN, CDR2 SYDVKM. V lost 2 bases, J lost 0 bases, and 13 bases lay in between. The CDR3 sequence is CASSLRGFRMNTEAFF. The CDR3 DNA reads TGTGCCAGCAGTTTAAGAGGATTTAGAATGAACACTGAAGCTTTCTTT.

The rearrangement uses TRBV5-1 and TRBJ2-3; 13 bases line up with TRBD2. The CDR3 covers 18 residues. From germline, CDR1 is SGHRS and CDR2 YFSETQ. Trimming cost V 4 bases and J 2 bases; bases outside gene matches: 10. The CDR3 DNA reads TGCGCCAGCAGCCCGGGACTAGCGGGGAACCAATTCACAGATACGCAGTATTTT. It translates to CASSPGLAGNQFTDTQYF. The entire variable domain, with the rest obtained from reference TRBV5-1 and TRBJ2-3, is as follows: KAGVTQTPRYLIKTRGQQVTLSCSPISGHRSVSWYQQTPGQGLQFLFEYFSETQRNKGNFPGRFSGRQFSNSRSEMNVSTLELGDSALYLCASSPGLAGNQFTDTQYFGPGTRLTVL.